The rows below give T cell receptor beta chains drawn from one sample of a study of shared clonotypes between healthy human individuals. Only in-frame clones appear in the TCRdb table, and some are missing; sequencing was by immunoSEQ multiplex PCR. The sample records about 650,000 clones, around 95% being singletons. The sequencing sample was made of naive CD8+ T cells sorted from blood. The receptors derive from a woman younger than 45 in good health. CDR3s include the opening cysteine and the closing phenylalanine or tryptophan. A D gene is named only where the DNA matches it firmly. The size of a clone is reported for some rows only, either as once, few or many, or as a class for expanded clones.

length,D,J,V,size,CDR3,DNA
16,NA,TRBJ2-7,TRBV23-1,NA,CASTGGGGGTSYEQYF,TGCGCCAGCACCGGAGGAGGCGGGGGCACTAGTTACGAGCAGTACTTC
15,NA,TRBJ1-4,TRBV7-6,NA,CASSLARGTNEKLFF,TGTGCCAGCAGCTTAGCGCGGGGAACTAATGAAAAACTGTTTTTT
14,TRBD1,TRBJ1-5,TRBV5-6,NA,CASSVGQGNQPQHF,TGTGCCAGCAGCGTGGGACAGGGCAATCAGCCCCAGCATTTT
14,TRBD1,TRBJ1-5,TRBV10-2,NA,CATRGGQGYQPQHF,TGCGCCACCCGTGGAGGACAGGGGTATCAGCCCCAGCATTTT
16,TRBD1,TRBJ1-2,TRBV19,NA,CASGKVWDRGDYGYTF,TGTGCCAGCGGGAAGGTTTGGGACAGGGGAGACTATGGCTACACCTTC
16,TRBD2,TRBJ2-2,TRBV2,NA,CASSERSSGNSGELFF,TGTGCCAGCAGTGAAAGGTCTAGCGGGAACTCCGGGGAGCTGTTTTTT
16,NA,TRBJ2-2,TRBV19,NA,CASSVTLRIAPGELFF,TGTGCCAGTAGTGTGACTTTGAGGATTGCTCCCGGGGAGCTGTTTTTT
14,NA,TRBJ2-5,TRBV9,few,CASSVGGSGETQYF,TGTGCCAGCAGCGTAGGTGGGAGCGGGGAGACCCAGTACTTC
14,TRBD2,TRBJ2-1,TRBV25-1,NA,CASSEFGGSDEQFF,TGTGCCAGCAGTGAGTTCGGCGGGAGCGATGAGCAGTTCTTC
17,TRBD2,TRBJ2-5,TRBV28,NA,CASSYLFLAGALGTQYF,TGTGCCAGCAGTTATCTCTTTCTAGCGGGAGCCTTGGGGACCCAGTACTTC
13,NA,TRBJ2-1,TRBV13,NA,CASSLGGYNEQFF,TGTGCCAGCAGCTTAGGCGGTTACAATGAGCAGTTCTTC
14,NA,TRBJ2-7,TRBV19,NA,CASSGWTDSYEQYF,TGTGCCAGTAGTGGCTGGACAGACTCCTACGAGCAGTACTTC
21,NA,TRBJ2-1,TRBV23-1,NA,CASSQSDRLTRRPISYNEQFF,TGCGCCAGCAGTCAATCGGATCGGCTGACCAGGCGGCCCATTTCCTACAATGAGCAGTTCTTC
14,TRBD2,TRBJ2-1,TRBV27,NA,CATRVGGSYNEQFF,TGTGCCACCAGAGTCGGGGGGTCCTACAATGAGCAGTTCTTC
16,TRBD1,TRBJ1-2,TRBV7-3,once,CASSSQPGQGRDGYTF,TGTGCCAGCAGCTCGCAACCAGGACAGGGGAGAGATGGCTACACCTTC
15,TRBD2,TRBJ2-7,TRBV7-2,once,CASSYRTSGSYEQYF,TGTGCCAGCAGCTACAGGACTAGCGGTTCCTACGAGCAGTACTTC
16,TRBD1,TRBJ2-7,TRBV4-1,NA,CASSPPSGQGAYEQYF,TGTGCCAGCAGCCCCCCCTCCGGGCAGGGGGCCTACGAGCAGTACTTC
12,NA,TRBJ2-1,TRBV7-9,NA,CASSSTGNEQFF,TGTGCCAGCAGCTCGACGGGTAATGAGCAGTTCTTC
14,TRBD1,TRBJ2-7,TRBV5-4,NA,CASSSDRGANEQYF,TGTGCCAGCAGCTCCGACAGGGGGGCAAACGAGCAGTACTTC
13,NA,TRBJ1-1,TRBV29-1,NA,CSVAGTMNTEAFF,TGCAGCGTTGCCGGGACAATGAACACTGAAGCTTTCTTT
13,NA,TRBJ2-5,TRBV5-4,NA,CASSSDSEETQYF,TGTGCCAGCAGCTCGGACTCGGAAGAGACCCAGTACTTC
15,NA,TRBJ2-4,TRBV4-1,NA,CASSQVERDKNIQYF,TGCGCCAGCAGCCAAGTGGAACGAGACAAAAACATTCAGTACTTC
12,NA,TRBJ1-1,TRBV10-3,once,CATGPGDTEAFF,TGTGCCACCGGACCGGGGGACACTGAAGCTTTCTTT